The 20 T cell receptor beta chains below come from one sample, sequenced in a study of control samples from healthy donors and cancer patients. The table came from immunoSEQ multiplex PCR; TCRdb's copy has only in-frame clones and leaves some out. The table has some 140,000 clones, more than 85% seen once. The sequenced sample was blood. The receptor set was obtained from a woman in her thirties in good health.

This chain connects TRBV27 to TRBJ2-7, with 10 positions matching TRBD2. Germline lookup yields CDR1 MNHEY and CDR2 SMNVEV (reference sequence). The CDR3 is 14 amino acids. V lost 6 bases, J lost 2 bases, and 4 bases stayed unmatched. The CDR3 DNA follows: TGTGCCAGCAGCCAGCGGGAGGGACCCTACGAGCAGTACTTC. Protein product: CASSQREGPYEQYF.

The rearrangement uses TRBV30 and TRBJ2-3, with 9 bases fitting TRBD1. The germline V gene has CDR1 GTSNPN and CDR2 SVGIG (reference sequence). Losses at the gene ends were 0 bases for V and 6 bases for J; bases not matched to a gene: 4. CDR3 size: 14 residues. The CDR3 DNA is TGTGCCTGGAGTGTATCGGGGACAGGGGATACGCAGTATTTT. Amino acids: CAWSVSGTGDTQYF.

This chain links TRBV9 with TRBJ1-4, with 9 bases fitting TRBD1. Germline V lookup: CDR1 SGDLS, CDR2 YYNGEE. The CDR3 extends over 15 amino acids. Unmatched junction bases numbered 4, after V lost 0 bases and J lost 7 bases. As DNA, the CDR3 is TGTGCCAGCAGCGTAGCGGACAGGGGTTCTGAAAAACTGTTTTTT. Protein: CASSVADRGSEKLFF. The complete variable domain, with remaining parts taken from reference TRBV9 and TRBJ1-4, reads DSGVTQTPKHLITATGQRVTLRCSPRSGDLSVYWYQQSLDQGLQFLIQYYNGEERAKGNILERFSAQQFPDLHSELNLSSLELGDSALYFCASSVADRGSEKLFFGSGTQLSVL.

The chain recombines TRBV2 with TRBJ1-2; D gene uncertain. The ends were cut back, 6 bases at V and 0 bases at J, with 8 bases in the middle. Per germline, CDR1 SNHLY and CDR2 FYNNEI. The CDR3 is 13 residues long. CDR3 DNA sequence: TGTGCCAGCAGGGCCGGGGCTAACTATGGCTACACCTTC. Residues: CASRAGANYGYTF.

The chain is built from TRBV6-4 and TRBJ2-1; 12 bases map to TRBD2. The CDR3 loop spans 18 amino acids. The germline V gene has CDR1 MRHNA and CDR2 SNTAGT. V trimming: 6 bases; J trimming: 8 bases; junction bases outside the gene matches: 17. Written as DNA, the CDR3 is TGTGCCAGCAGACAATTTAAGTCTAGCGGGAGGGCCAGCCATGAGCAGTTCTTC. This encodes CASRQFKSSGRASHEQFF.

The genes are TRBV7-6 and TRBJ2-1; D ambiguous. Trimming took 1 base from V and 2 from J, leaving 12 bases between them. The CDR3 covers 16 residues. In germline, CDR1 is SGHVS, CDR2 FNYEAQ. The CDR3 coding sequence is TGTGCCAGCAGCTTAGGCCCGGACCAGACCTACAATGAGCAGTTCTTC. Protein sequence: CASSLGPDQTYNEQFF.

CDR3 nucleotide sequence: TGTGCCAGTAGACTGGGGCCGAACACCGGGGAGCTGTTTTTT. It translates to CASRLGPNTGELFF. The chain employs TRBV19 and TRBJ2-2; a weak D match, TRBD1 (5 bases). The V and J ends lost 6 bases and 0 bases respectively, with 8 bases between them. Germline values: CDR1 LNHDA, CDR2 SQIVND (reference sequence). CDR3 size: 14 residues.

The chain joins TRBV7-8 to TRBJ2-1; 8 bases fit TRBD2. Germline trimming cut 5 bases from V and 1 base from J; bases unmatched to any gene: 4. The CDR3 consists of 15 residues. Germline CDR1 and CDR2: SGHVS and FQNEAQ. CDR3 DNA sequence: TGTGCCAGCAGCACCCGGGAGGGGTCCTACAATGAGCAGTTCTTC. It is translated as CASSTREGSYNEQFF.

V gene TRBV14 combines with J gene TRBJ1-4; no clear D. Trimming shortened V by 5 bases and J by 8 bases, and 12 bases separated the two germline ends. CDR3 size: 13 residues. Germline V lookup: CDR1 SGHDN, CDR2 FVKESK. For the CDR3, the DNA is TGTGCCAGCAGCAAATCGGTGTCCGAAAAACTGTTTTTT. Its protein product is CASSKSVSEKLFF.

The chain uses TRBV7-6 and TRBJ1-1; 11 bases agree with TRBD1. The junction had 6 bases not matched to a gene; V was cut back by 0 bases and J by 6 bases. Germline values: CDR1 SGHVS, CDR2 FNYEAQ. This CDR3 is 16 amino acids long. The chain's CDR3 is CASSLAFGTGGAEAFF. CDR3 in DNA: TGTGCCAGCAGCTTAGCTTTCGGGACAGGGGGTGCTGAAGCTTTCTTT. The complete variable domain, with remaining parts taken from reference TRBV7-6 and TRBJ1-1, reads GAGVSQSPRYKVTKRGQDVALRCDPISGHVSLYWYRQALGQGPEFLTYFNYEAQQDKSGLPNDRFSAERPEGSISTLTIQRTEQRDSAMYRCASSLAFGTGGAEAFFGQGTRLTVV.

The V call is TRBV6-6, the J call TRBJ2-2; the D gene is possibly TRBD1 (6 bases). Germline V lookup: CDR1 MNHNY, CDR2 SVGAGI (reference sequence). The CDR3 totals 16 residues. Trimming took 4 bases from V and 5 from J, leaving 17 bases between them. This chain's CDR3 is CASSSVNRDVTGELFF. CDR3 in DNA: TGTGCCAGCAGTTCCGTCAACAGGGATGTAACCGGGGAGCTGTTTTTT.

The rearrangement uses TRBV11-3 and TRBJ2-7; 7 nucleotides agree with TRBD1. In germline, CDR1 is SGHNT, CDR2 YENEEA. V gave up 8 bases and J gave up 5 bases; unmatched junction bases: 24. The CDR3 spans 18 residues. The CDR3 protein is CASFGHRGIRQGQHEQYF. CDR3 bases: TGTGCCAGCTTCGGCCACCGGGGAATCAGACAGGGACAGCACGAGCAGTACTTC.

The V call is TRBV12-3 or TRBV12-4, the J call TRBJ2-5; D is unresolved. V gave up 4 bases and J gave up 2 bases, with 8 bases separating them. The CDR3 runs 13 residues. DNA of the CDR3: TGTGCCAGCAGTTACGCCCAGCAAGAGACCCAGTACTTC. It is translated as CASSYAQQETQYF.

V gene TRBV5-4 combines with J gene TRBJ1-2; a possible D gene is TRBD1 (5 bases). Germline V gene lookup returns CDR1 SGHNT and CDR2 YYREEE (reference sequence). With 1 base removed from V and 2 bases from J, the gap between germline ends came to 12 bases. The CDR3 covers 15 residues. The CDR3 is CASSLPQTVNYGYTF. CDR3 coding DNA: TGTGCCAGCAGCTTGCCCCAGACAGTGAACTATGGCTACACCTTC.

The chain carries TRBV7-3 and TRBJ2-3; 13 nucleotides agree with TRBD2. The V segment lost 5 bases and the J segment 3 bases; nucleotides outside the gene matches: 8. CDR1 SGHTA and CDR2 FQGTGA come from the germline V gene. The CDR3 runs 17 residues. CDR3 nucleotides: TGTGCCAGCAGCGACAAACCGGGACTAGCGGGAACAGATACGCAGTATTTT. Translated, it gives CASSDKPGLAGTDTQYF.

V usage is TRBV24-1 and J usage is TRBJ1-2, with 9 bases matching TRBD1. This CDR3 is built from 14 residues. Germline CDR1 KGHDR, CDR2 SFDVKD. V dropped 3 bases and J dropped 8; count of bases not matched to a gene: 6. The CDR3 DNA sequence: TGTGCCACCAGTGATCCAGGGACAGGGTGGGGCTACACCTTC. Amino acid sequence: CATSDPGTGWGYTF.

The rearrangement joins TRBV7-2 to TRBJ2-7; 7 nucleotides line up with TRBD1. The CDR3 extends over 13 amino acids. Germline CDR1 SGHTA, CDR2 FQGNSA. The trim removed 7 bases at V and 6 bases at J, leaving 9 bases unmatched. Written as DNA, the CDR3 is TGTGCCAGCACCCAATATACAGGGGCCGAGCAGTACTTC. Protein sequence: CASTQYTGAEQYF.

V is TRBV5-1 and J is TRBJ2-5, with D perhaps TRBD1 (6 bases). The CDR3 is made up of 14 amino acids. The germline gives CDR1 SGHRS, CDR2 YFSETQ. Trimming pared 3 bases from V and 2 bases from J, leaving 11 bases between. The CDR3 here is CASSSPTGQETQYF. In nucleotides, the CDR3 is TGCGCCAGCAGCTCGCCTACAGGGCAAGAGACCCAGTACTTC.

This rearrangement joins TRBV3-1 (or the pseudogene TRBV3-2) to TRBJ1-4; no definite D call. The V gene's germline CDR1 is LGHDT and CDR2 YNNKEL (reference sequence). The CDR3 loop spans 12 amino acids. Trimming stripped 0 bases from V and 12 bases from J, with 8 bases between. CDR3 residues: CASSQDSGELFF. CDR3 coding DNA: TGTGCCAGCAGCCAAGATAGCGGGGAACTGTTTTTT.

The V and J genes are TRBV5-4 and TRBJ1-2, with 8 bases aligning to TRBD1. CDR1 SGHNT and CDR2 YYREEE come from the germline V gene (reference sequence). The CDR3 has 15 amino acids. V shed 4 bases and J 0 bases; nucleotides not matched to a gene: 5. CDR3 bases: TGTGCCAGCAGCCCCGGGACAGGAGCTAACTATGGCTACACCTTC. This translates into CASSPGTGANYGYTF.